One and the same sample provided the 24 T cell receptor beta chains below, sequenced in a study of blood T cell repertoires in COVID-19. Sequenced by immunoSEQ multiplex PCR; TCRdb stores in-frame clones only, minus some. The repertoire includes around 140,000 clones, about 87% of them detected once, and approximately 10% sits in the top ten. The sequenced sample was peripheral blood. The receptors were sampled from a man in his forties or fifties with acute or convalescent COVID-19.

The V and J genes are TRBV18 and TRBJ1-1; the D gene is possibly TRBD1 (6 bases). The CDR3 runs to 16 residues. V was trimmed by 1 base and J by 0 bases, leaving 12 bases between them. Germline CDR1 is KGHSH and CDR2 is LQKENI. The CDR3 here is CASSPLYGQMNTEAFF. The CDR3 DNA sequence: TGTGCCAGCTCACCACTCTACGGACAGATGAACACTGAAGCTTTCTTT.

The chain combines TRBV9 with TRBJ1-4; TRBD1 matches 8 bases. The CDR3 totals 17 residues. The junction had 12 bases not matched to a gene; V was cut back by 4 bases and J by 4 bases. Germline V gene data show CDR1 as SGDLS and CDR2 as YYNGEE. CDR3 sequence: CASSPRQGTRGNEKLFF. The CDR3 DNA sequence: TGTGCCAGCAGCCCTAGACAGGGGACCCGAGGTAATGAAAAACTGTTTTTT.

The gene calls are TRBV5-6 and TRBJ1-2; TRBD1 matches at 7 bases. Losses at the gene ends were 3 bases for V and 6 bases for J; bases not matched to a gene: 8. Germline CDR1 and CDR2: SGHDT and YYEEEE. The CDR3 has 14 amino acids. CDR3 amino acids: CASSSTGTADGYTF. The CDR3, as DNA: TGTGCCAGCAGCTCCACCGGGACAGCTGATGGCTACACCTTC.

V and J are TRBV3-1 (or the pseudogene TRBV3-2) and TRBJ1-6, with D uncertain. The CDR3 extends over 15 amino acids. The germline V gene encodes CDR1 LGHDT and CDR2 YNNKEL (reference sequence). Trimming left V 4 bases short and J 0 bases short, with 7 bases between. The CDR3 DNA is TGTGCCAGCAGCCCGAGGAGCTCCTATAATTCACCCCTCCACTTT. Translating it yields CASSPRSSYNSPLHF.

J is TRBJ2-4 and V is TRBV4-1; TRBD2 matches 8 bases. V was clipped by 1 base and J by 0 bases; unmatched bases: 11. This CDR3 has 19 amino acids. Germline values: CDR1 MGHRA, CDR2 YSYEKL. As DNA, the CDR3 is TGCGCCAGCAGCCAAGCCCCAACTAGCGGCCCAGAAGCCAAAAACATTCAGTACTTC. This translates into CASSQAPTSGPEAKNIQYF.

The J gene is TRBJ2-1, the V gene TRBV5-1; TRBD2 agrees at 13 bases. Germline V gene sequence: CDR1 SGHRS, CDR2 YFSETQ. This CDR3 spans 16 amino acids. V lost 2 bases, J lost 5 bases, and 4 bases stayed unmatched. The chain's CDR3 is CASSLQGTSGDNEQFF. The CDR3 nucleotides read TGCGCCAGCAGCTTACAAGGGACTAGCGGGGACAATGAGCAGTTCTTC.

The chain joins TRBV18 to TRBJ2-1; TRBD2 is a possible D gene (6 bases). Germline V gene lookup returns CDR1 KGHSH and CDR2 LQKENI. This CDR3 is built from 18 residues. V dropped 1 base and J dropped 0 bases, with 16 bases sitting between them. CDR3 DNA sequence: TGTGCCAGCTCACCACGAGGGACTGATGGAAGCTCCTACAATGAGCAGTTCTTC. Translating it yields CASSPRGTDGSSYNEQFF.

The rearrangement joins TRBV29-1 to TRBJ1-1, with D maybe TRBD1 (5 bases). The CDR3 has 13 amino acids. Germline lookup yields CDR1 SQVTM and CDR2 ANQGSEA. Deletions cut 4 bases from V and 4 bases from J, with 13 bases between. The CDR3 loop reads CSVGRGGATEAFF. Written as DNA, the CDR3 is TGCAGCGTTGGAAGGGGTGGGGCCACTGAAGCTTTCTTT.

V usage is TRBV18 and J usage is TRBJ1-3, with 7 bases lining up with TRBD1. V lost 3 bases to trimming and J lost 1 base; unmatched junction nucleotides: 9. The germline V gene encodes CDR1 KGHSH and CDR2 LQKENI. The CDR3 has 17 amino acids. CDR3 region: CASSPIRGQLSGNTIYF. The CDR3 nucleotides are TGTGCCAGCTCACCCATCCGGGGACAGCTATCTGGAAACACCATATATTTT.

This clone turned up a few times. The V gene is TRBV6-7, the J gene TRBJ2-2; 12 bases are shared with TRBD2. TRBV6-7 is an open reading frame whose function is uncertain. The CDR3 totals 18 residues. Unmatched junction bases numbered 7, after V lost 0 bases and J lost 5 bases. The CDR3 protein is CASSYSSRLAGGTGELFF. The CDR3 DNA reads as TGTGCCAGCAGTTACTCGAGCCGTCTAGCGGGAGGGACCGGGGAGCTGTTTTTT.

The V and J genes are TRBV29-1 and TRBJ1-2, with a possible D match to TRBD1 (5 bases). The V end was cut by 3 bases, the J end by 5 bases, with 16 bases between. CDR1 is SQVTM, CDR2 ANQGSEA, per germline. The length of the CDR3 is 14 residues. The CDR3 spells CSVDGLAGRYGYTF. CDR3 sequence (DNA): TGCAGCGTTGACGGGCTCGCGGGGCGATATGGCTACACCTTC.

The V call is TRBV10-3, the J call TRBJ2-3, with D unclear. The CDR3 sequence is 12 residues long. Trimming removed 5 bases at V and 4 bases at J, with 7 bases between. In germline, CDR1 is ENHRY, CDR2 SYGVKD. The CDR3 region is CAISPSSDTQYF. CDR3 nucleotides: TGTGCCATCAGTCCCTCCTCAGATACGCAGTATTTT.

V gene TRBV29-1 combines with J gene TRBJ2-3; no definite D call. Deletions cut 6 bases from V and 5 bases from J, with 15 bases between. Germline CDR1 reads SQVTM; CDR2 reads ANQGSEA. The length of the CDR3 is 13 residues. This chain's CDR3 is CSVIALLGDTQYF. CDR3 bases: TGCAGCGTCATAGCTCTTCTAGGAGATACGCAGTATTTT.

The gene calls are TRBV19 and TRBJ1-5; tentatively, D is TRBD1 (6 bases). The CDR3 is 14 residues long. The V and J ends lost 3 bases and 3 bases respectively, with 9 bases between them. Germline CDR1 reads LNHDA; CDR2 reads SQIVND (reference sequence). The CDR3 DNA is TGTGCCAGTAGTATGGGACAACTCAATCAGCCCCAGCATTTT. Its protein product is CASSMGQLNQPQHF.

The chain couples TRBV9 to TRBJ2-5; no firm D call. The length of the CDR3 is 14 residues. Deletions cut 3 bases from V and 0 bases from J, with 9 bases between. CDR1 is SGDLS, CDR2 YYNGEE, per germline. The CDR3 DNA reads as TGTGCCAGCAGCGGAAACTATTACCAAGAGACCCAGTACTTC. It encodes CASSGNYYQETQYF.

V usage is TRBV28 and J usage is TRBJ1-4; D ambiguous. V was cut by 6 bases and J by 8 bases, with 16 bases left in between. This CDR3 spans 14 amino acids. The germline gives CDR1 MDHEN, CDR2 SYDVKM. The CDR3 loop is CASSIMPGVEKLFF. The CDR3 nucleotides read TGTGCCAGCAGCATAATGCCCGGGGTGGAAAAACTGTTTTTT. Complete variable domain (other parts from reference TRBV28 and TRBJ1-4): DVKVTQSSRYLVKRTGEKVFLECVQDMDHENMFWYRQDPGLGLRLIYFSYDVKMKEKGDIPEGYSVSREKKERFSLILESASTNQTSMYLCASSIMPGVEKLFFGSGTQLSVL.

This clone was seen only once. This chain links TRBV9 with TRBJ2-7; D might be TRBD1 (5 bases). This CDR3 has 14 amino acids. V was trimmed by 0 bases and J by 5 bases, leaving 12 bases between them. CDR1 and CDR2 from the germline V gene are SGDLS and YYNGEE. CDR3 protein: CASSVAAGLHEQYF. DNA of the CDR3: TGTGCCAGCAGCGTAGCTGCAGGGCTCCACGAGCAGTACTTC.

This rearrangement joins TRBV28 to TRBJ2-7, with D maybe TRBD2 (5 bases). The CDR3 spans 15 residues. Germline V CDR1 and CDR2: MDHEN, SYDVKM. V was pared by 3 bases and J by 0 bases, with 12 bases between. CDR3 sequence: CASSFGGDRSYEQYF. The CDR3 DNA reads as TGTGCCAGCAGTTTTGGAGGTGATCGCTCCTACGAGCAGTACTTC.

The chain recombines TRBV6-5 with TRBJ1-4; the D is unclear. CDR3 length equals 15 residues. CDR1 and CDR2 from the germline V gene are MNHEY and SVGAGI. V was trimmed by 0 bases and J by 2 bases, leaving 7 bases between them. The DNA for the CDR3 is TGTGCCAGCAGTTACTCGAGGCAGACTAATGAAAAACTGTTTTTT. Translating it yields CASSYSRQTNEKLFF.

The rearrangement links TRBV19 to TRBJ2-1; 7 positions match TRBD2. Germline trimming cut 3 bases from V and 5 bases from J; bases unmatched to any gene: 10. CDR1 is LNHDA, CDR2 SQIVND, per germline (reference sequence). There are 16 residues in the CDR3. The CDR3 protein is CASSIILARYNNEQFF. The CDR3 DNA sequence: TGTGCCAGTAGTATCATACTAGCGAGATATAACAATGAGCAGTTCTTC.

The J gene is TRBJ2-3, the V gene TRBV19; D may be TRBD2 (5 bases). The CDR3 sequence is 14 residues long. V was trimmed by 10 bases and J by 3 bases, leaving 17 bases between them. Per germline, CDR1 LNHDA and CDR2 SQIVND (reference sequence). CDR3 DNA: TGTGCCACCCGAGGCGGGTACCGGACAGATACGCAGTATTTT. Its translation is CATRGGYRTDTQYF.

The chain recombines TRBV18 with TRBJ1-3; tentatively, D is TRBD1 (6 bases). V lost 3 bases to trimming and J lost 4 bases, with 7 bases between them. Germline loops: CDR1 KGHSH, CDR2 LQKENI. This CDR3 is 13 amino acids long. The CDR3 sequence is CASSPGTGNTIYF. The CDR3, as DNA: TGTGCCAGCTCACCCGGGACAGGAAACACCATATATTTT. Full variable domain (outside the CDR3, taken from reference TRBV18 and TRBJ1-3): NAGVMQNPRHLVRRRGQEARLRCSPMKGHSHVYWYRQLPEEGLKFMVYLQKENIIDESGMPKERFSAEFPKEGPSILRIQQVVRGDSAAYFCASSPGTGNTIYFGEGSWLTVV.

This chain connects TRBV4-1 to TRBJ1-2, with unresolved D. Between the trimmed V and J ends, which lost 1 base and 8 bases, there was a span of 14 bases. Germline CDR1 is MGHRA and CDR2 is YSYEKL. The CDR3 consists of 14 residues. CDR3 in DNA: TGCGCCAGCAGCCAAGCTAGGTTGCTCTACGGCTACACCTTC. This translates into CASSQARLLYGYTF.

This chain links TRBV5-4 with TRBJ1-1; 7 bases are shared with TRBD1. Germline V gives CDR1 SGHNT, CDR2 YYREEE (reference sequence). The CDR3 consists of 14 residues. J gave up 1 base and V 0 bases, and 0 bases lay outside the gene matches. CDR3 loop: CASSLDRGNTEAFF. The CDR3 DNA follows: TGTGCCAGCAGCTTGGACAGGGGGAACACTGAAGCTTTCTTT.